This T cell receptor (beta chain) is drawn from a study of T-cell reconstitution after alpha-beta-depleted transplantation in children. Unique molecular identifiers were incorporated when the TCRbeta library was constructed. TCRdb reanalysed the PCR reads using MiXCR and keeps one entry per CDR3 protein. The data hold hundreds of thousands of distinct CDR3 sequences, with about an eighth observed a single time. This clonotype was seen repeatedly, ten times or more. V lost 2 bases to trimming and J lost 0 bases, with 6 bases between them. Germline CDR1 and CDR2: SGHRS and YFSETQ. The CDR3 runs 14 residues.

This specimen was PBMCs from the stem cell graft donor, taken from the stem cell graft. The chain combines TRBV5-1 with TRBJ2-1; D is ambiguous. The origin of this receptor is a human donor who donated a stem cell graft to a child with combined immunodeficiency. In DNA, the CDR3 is TGCGCCAGCAGCTTACGAAGCTCCTACAATGAGCAGTTCTTC. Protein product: CASSLRSSYNEQFF. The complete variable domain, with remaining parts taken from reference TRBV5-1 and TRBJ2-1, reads KAGVTQTPRYLIKTRGQQVTLSCSPISGHRSVSWYQQTPGQGLQFLFEYFSETQRNKGNFPGRFSGRQFSNSRSEMNVSTLELGDSALYLCASSLRSSYNEQFFGPGTRLTVL.